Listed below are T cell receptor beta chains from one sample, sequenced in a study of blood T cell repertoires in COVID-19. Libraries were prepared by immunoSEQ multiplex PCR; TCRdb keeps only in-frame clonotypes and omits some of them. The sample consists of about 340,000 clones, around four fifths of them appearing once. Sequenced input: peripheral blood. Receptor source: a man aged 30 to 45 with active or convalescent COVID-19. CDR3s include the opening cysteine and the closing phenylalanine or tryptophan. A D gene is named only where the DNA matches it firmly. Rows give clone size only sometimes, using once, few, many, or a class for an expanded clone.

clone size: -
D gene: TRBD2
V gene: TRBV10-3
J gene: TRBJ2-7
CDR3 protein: CAISESGGAREQYF
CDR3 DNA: TGTGCCATCAGTGAAAGCGGGGGGGCCAGGGAGCAGTACTTC

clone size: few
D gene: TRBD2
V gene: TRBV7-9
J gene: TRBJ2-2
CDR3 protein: CASSSAGTSGSFAGELFF
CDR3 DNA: TGTGCCAGCAGCTCGGCCGGGACTAGCGGGAGTTTCGCCGGGGAGCTGTTTTTT

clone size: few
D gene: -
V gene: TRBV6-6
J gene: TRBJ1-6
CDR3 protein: CASSYWGQGDSPLHF
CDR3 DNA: TGTGCCAGCAGTTACTGGGGGCAGGGTGATTCACCCCTCCACTTT

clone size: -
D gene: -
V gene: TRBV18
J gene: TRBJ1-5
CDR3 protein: CASSVADSNQPQHF
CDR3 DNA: TGTGCCAGCTCAGTGGCAGATAGCAATCAGCCCCAGCATTTT

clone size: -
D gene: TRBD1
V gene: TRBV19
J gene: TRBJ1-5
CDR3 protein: CASSSNSGGGQPQHF
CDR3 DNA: TGTGCCAGTAGTTCCAACTCAGGGGGCGGTCAGCCCCAGCATTTT

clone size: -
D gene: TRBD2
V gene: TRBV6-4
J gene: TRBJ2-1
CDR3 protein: CASSISGGATSYNEQFF
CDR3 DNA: TGTGCCAGCTCCATTAGCGGGGGGGCTACCTCCTACAATGAGCAGTTCTTC

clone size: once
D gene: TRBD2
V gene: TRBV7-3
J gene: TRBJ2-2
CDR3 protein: CASSRGTSSTGELFF
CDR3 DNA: TGTGCCAGCAGCCGCGGGACTAGCTCCACCGGGGAGCTGTTTTTT

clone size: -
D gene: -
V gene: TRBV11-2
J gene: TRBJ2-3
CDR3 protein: CASSLERTGTDTQYF
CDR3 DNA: TGTGCCAGCAGCTTAGAGAGGACAGGCACAGATACGCAGTATTTT

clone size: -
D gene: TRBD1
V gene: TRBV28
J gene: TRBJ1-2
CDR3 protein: CASSRLGTGGGFNYGYTF
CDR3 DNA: TGTGCCAGCAGTCGACTCGGGACAGGGGGAGGTTTTAACTATGGCTACACCTTC

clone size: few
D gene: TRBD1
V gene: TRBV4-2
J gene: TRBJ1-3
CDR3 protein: CASSLTRDRGDTIYF
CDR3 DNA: TGTGCCAGCAGCCTCACCCGGGACAGGGGTGACACCATATATTTT

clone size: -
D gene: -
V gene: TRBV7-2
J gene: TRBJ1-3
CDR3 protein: CASSLMIDTSGNTIYF
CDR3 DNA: TGTGCCAGCAGCTTAATGATTGACACCTCTGGAAACACCATATATTTT

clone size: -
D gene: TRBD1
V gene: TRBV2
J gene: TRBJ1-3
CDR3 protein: CASSAGTGLGNTIYF
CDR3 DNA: TGTGCCAGCAGTGCCGGGACAGGGCTAGGAAACACCATATATTTT

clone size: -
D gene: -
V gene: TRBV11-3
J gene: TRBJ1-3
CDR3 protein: CASSLGTAGNTIYF
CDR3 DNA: TGTGCCAGCAGCTTAGGGACTGCTGGAAACACCATATATTTT

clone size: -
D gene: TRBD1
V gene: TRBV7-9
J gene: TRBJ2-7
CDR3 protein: CASTGGYEQYF
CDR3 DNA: TGTGCCAGCACAGGGGGCTACGAGCAGTACTTC

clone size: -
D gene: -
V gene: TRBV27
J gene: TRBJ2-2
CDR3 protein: CASTLRTGLLNTGELFF
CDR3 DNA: TGTGCCAGCACCCTAAGGACAGGACTATTGAACACCGGGGAGCTGTTTTTT

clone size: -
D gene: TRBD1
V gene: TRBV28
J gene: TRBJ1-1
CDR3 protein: CASSLGTGGTEAFF
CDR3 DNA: TGTGCCAGCAGTTTAGGGACAGGGGGCACTGAAGCTTTCTTT